This entry is about one TCR beta chain. Its antigen is as yet unknown. The sample's time point: newly diagnosed, previously untreated cHL patient sample. Magnetic negative selection was used to purify CD4+ T cells from PBMCs that had been thawed. CDR1 and CDR2 from the germline V gene are SNHLY and FYNNEI. The CDR3 runs 11 residues. Trimming removed 6 bases at V and 5 bases at J, with 7 bases between. Here immunoSEQ multiplex PCR was the method, and the copy in TCRdb shows in-frame clones only, minus some. The sample contains tens of thousands of clones, roughly nine tenths of which appear only once. The data derive from a study of PD-1 blockade in classical Hodgkin lymphoma. Broader study findings: Prior therapy or disease activity may underlie the repertoire differences, whose causes remain undefined. When set against healthy donors, newly diagnosed patients were reported to show lower baseline TCR diversity.

The V call is TRBV2, the J call TRBJ1-1; D is ambiguous. This TCR came from a human donor with classical Hodgkin lymphoma. Sample: CD4+ T cells from blood. CDR3 loop: CASRQITEAFF. The CDR3 coding sequence is TGTGCCAGCAGACAGATAACTGAAGCTTTCTTT.